The 28 T cell receptor beta chains in this list originate from one sample, sequenced in a study of OX40 agonist ivuxolimab in advanced cancers. Only in-frame clones appear in the TCRdb table, and some are missing; sequencing was by immunoSEQ multiplex PCR. This sample has around 53,000 clones, with 84% found just once. Sample: CD4+ or CD8+ T cells sorted from blood, taken in a trial of the OX40 agonist ivuxolimab. These receptors came from an adult with an advanced solid tumor such as melanoma, head and neck, liver or kidney cancer.

This chain joins TRBV21-1 and TRBJ2-3; no check of the table's D call, TRBD2, against the DNA was made. TRBV21-1 is a pseudogene. CDR3 size: 17 residues. This CDR3 is CASSTPLQRDSTDTQYF. In DNA form, the CDR3 reads TGTGCCAGCAGCACCCCACTCCAGCGGGATTCCACAGATACGCAGTATTTT.

The DNA of the CDR3 is TGTGCCAGCAGTTGGACAGGAGCCTACGAGCAGTACTTC. The encoded protein is CASSWTGAYEQYF. The gene calls are TRBV6-5 and TRBJ2-7; 7 bases map to TRBD1. The V and J ends lost 4 bases and 2 bases, in that order; junction bases with no gene match: 2. This CDR3 region has 13 residues. Germline V gene sequence: CDR1 MNHEY, CDR2 SVGAGI.

This chain joins TRBV18 and TRBJ1-2, with D perhaps TRBD1 (5 bases). Germline lookup yields CDR1 KGHSH and CDR2 LQKENI. The CDR3 extends over 13 amino acids. V was trimmed by 3 bases and J by 7 bases, leaving 12 bases between them. For the CDR3, the DNA is TGTGCCAGCTCACCCCAGGATAGGGGTGGCTACACCTTC. Protein sequence: CASSPQDRGGYTF.

V gene TRBV7-2 combines with J gene TRBJ1-1; a weak D match, TRBD1 (6 bases). This CDR3 region has 14 residues. V was trimmed by 4 bases and J by 9 bases, leaving 18 bases between them. The V gene's germline CDR1 is SGHTA and CDR2 FQGNSA. CDR3 sequence reads: CASSSRALGDKAFF. Written as DNA, the CDR3 is TGTGCCAGCAGCTCCCGGGCCCTGGGGGACAAAGCTTTCTTT.

This chain joins TRBV11-2 and TRBJ1-1; 7 bases fit TRBD1. Trimming at V came to 6 bases and at J to 4 bases, leaving 5 bases not matched to a gene. The length of the CDR3 is 13 residues. The V gene's germline CDR1 is SGHAT and CDR2 FQNNGV. The CDR3 reads CASSKQGTTEAFF. In nucleotides, the CDR3 is TGTGCCAGCAGTAAACAGGGGACCACTGAAGCTTTCTTT.

A single count supports this clone. The genes are TRBV7-9 and TRBJ2-5; D remains ambiguous. Germline V gene sequence: CDR1 SEHNR, CDR2 FQNEAQ (reference sequence). This CDR3 contains 17 residues. Between the trimmed V and J ends, which lost 5 bases and 4 bases, there was a span of 23 bases. The CDR3 protein is CASSTKASGRSGETQYF. The CDR3, as DNA: TGTGCCAGCAGCACGAAGGCTTCTGGACGCTCGGGAGAGACCCAGTACTTC. Looking up the rest from reference TRBV7-9 and TRBJ2-5 gives the full variable domain: DTGVSQNPRHKITKRGQNVTFRCDPISEHNRLYWYRQTLGQGPEFLTYFQNEAQLEKSRLLSDRFSAERPKGSFSTLEIQRTEQGDSAMYLCASSTKASGRSGETQYFGPGTRLLVL.

The rearrangement uses TRBV14 and TRBJ1-3, with D unclear. Looked up from germline, CDR1 is SGHDN and CDR2 is FVKESK. This CDR3 comprises 14 residues. The ends were cut back, 2 bases at V and 7 bases at J, with 12 bases in the middle. The chain's CDR3 is CASSQHLQRNTIYF. DNA of the CDR3: TGTGCCAGCAGCCAACACCTTCAGCGTAACACCATATATTTT.

V is TRBV6-6 and J is TRBJ2-7; D possibly matches TRBD1 or TRBD2 (5 bases each). The CDR3 runs to 13 residues. The V end was cut by 5 bases, the J end by 3 bases, with 11 bases between. CDR1 and CDR2 (germline): MNHNY, SVGAGI (reference sequence). CDR3 sequence: CASSRDVGYEQYF. CDR3 bases: TGTGCCAGCAGTCGGGACGTAGGCTACGAGCAGTACTTC.

The V call is TRBV11-2, the J call TRBJ1-3; no reliable D call. Germline V lookup: CDR1 SGHAT, CDR2 FQNNGV. V lost 5 bases and J lost 3, with 8 bases in between. This CDR3 spans 13 amino acids. CDR3 protein: CASSVVVGNTIYF. As DNA, the CDR3 is TGTGCCAGCAGCGTGGTTGTTGGAAACACCATATATTTT.

The V gene is TRBV30, the J gene TRBJ2-2, with TRBD1 as a possible D gene (5 bases). The CDR3 runs to 12 residues. Trimming shortened V by 2 bases and J by 6 bases, and 7 bases separated the two germline ends. Germline CDR1 GTSNPN, CDR2 SVGIG (reference sequence). The chain's CDR3 is CAWSLGAGELFF. CDR3 nucleotide sequence: TGTGCCTGGAGTTTAGGGGCCGGGGAGCTGTTTTTT.

The gene calls are TRBV7-9 and TRBJ1-6; possibly TRBD1 for D (6 bases). CDR3 length: 13 residues. The V gene's germline CDR1 is SEHNR and CDR2 FQNEAQ (reference sequence). Trimming removed 1 base from V and 18 bases from J, with 16 bases in between. This CDR3 reads CASSLGGGRPDHF. CDR3 in DNA: TGTGCCAGCAGCTTAGGAGGGGGACGGCCTGACCACTTT.

This clone was picked up a small number of times. This chain links TRBV19 with TRBJ2-5; tentatively, D is TRBD2 (6 bases). The germline V gene has CDR1 LNHDA and CDR2 SQIVND (reference sequence). V was shortened by 3 bases and J by 2 bases, with 7 bases between the two germline ends. The length of the CDR3 is 13 residues. CDR3 in amino acids: CASSMGLQETQYF. The CDR3 nucleotides are TGTGCCAGTAGTATGGGACTTCAAGAGACCCAGTACTTC.

The chain carries TRBV29-1 and TRBJ2-5; TRBD2 agrees at 9 bases. The CDR3 length is 13 residues. CDR1 is SQVTM and CDR2 is ANQGSEA in the germline V gene. J gave up 5 bases and V 2 bases, and 3 bases lay outside the gene matches. CDR3 in DNA: TGCAGCGTTGAACGGACTAGCGCCGAGACCCAGTACTTC. It translates to CSVERTSAETQYF. The whole variable domain, filled in from reference TRBV29-1 and TRBJ2-5, reads SAVISQKPSRDICQRGTSLTIQCQVDSQVTMMFWYRQQPGQSLTLIATANQGSEATYESGFVIDKFPISRPNLTFSTLTVSNMSPEDSSIYLCSVERTSAETQYFGPGTRLLVL.

This chain connects TRBV18 to TRBJ2-7; 8 positions match TRBD1. The length of the CDR3 is 13 residues. Per the germline V gene, CDR1 is KGHSH and CDR2 is LQKENI. V trimming: 4 bases; J trimming: 3 bases; junction bases outside the gene matches: 2. The CDR3 nucleotides read TGTGCCAGCTCACAAGGGACAGGCTACGAGCAGTACTTC. Protein: CASSQGTGYEQYF.

The chain joins TRBV4-2 to TRBJ2-1, with 7 bases aligning to TRBD2. With 1 base clipped from V and 4 bases from J, the junction kept 1 base outside the gene matches. This CDR3 is built from 14 residues. Germline V gives CDR1 LGHNA, CDR2 YNFKEQ. The CDR3: CASSQGGGYNEQFF. The CDR3 DNA reads as TGTGCCAGCAGCCAAGGGGGGGGATACAATGAGCAGTTCTTC.

This chain uses TRBV11-2 with TRBJ2-1, with TRBD2 identical over 13 bases. The CDR3 is made up of 19 amino acids. V was pared by 0 bases and J by 6 bases, with 11 bases of the junction left unmatched. Germline loops: CDR1 SGHAT, CDR2 FQNNGV. DNA of the CDR3: TGTGCCAGCAGCTTAGATGGACTAGCGGGAGACGTTAGGTTCAATGAGCAGTTCTTC. Protein sequence: CASSLDGLAGDVRFNEQFF.

The chain recombines TRBV21-1 with TRBJ2-7; no DNA check was done on the table's D call, TRBD2. TRBV21-1 is deemed a pseudogene. The CDR3 sequence is 11 residues long. The CDR3 reads CASRDSAEQYF. The CDR3 DNA reads as TGTGCCAGTAGGGACTCCGCCGAGCAGTACTTC.

The chain carries TRBV18 and TRBJ1-1, with D unclear. The V gene's germline CDR1 is KGHSH and CDR2 LQKENI. Trimming removed 4 bases at V and 3 bases at J, with 9 bases between. The CDR3 runs 13 residues. This CDR3 is CASSRTGDTEAFF. CDR3 in DNA: TGTGCCAGCTCACGAACGGGTGACACTGAAGCTTTCTTT.

The J gene is TRBJ2-5, the V gene TRBV15, with TRBD2 as a possible D gene (5 bases). CDR1 and CDR2 (germline): LNHNV, YYDKDF (reference sequence). Trimming cost V 1 base and J 4 bases, with 10 bases left between them. This CDR3 is 14 amino acids long. The CDR3 loop is CATSRGRSGETQYF. Written as DNA, the CDR3 is TGTGCCACCAGCAGAGGGAGGTCCGGAGAGACCCAGTACTTC.

The V and J genes are TRBV19 and TRBJ2-1; D is possibly TRBD2 (7 bases). Deletions cut 8 bases from V and 6 bases from J, with 23 bases between. Looked up from germline, CDR1 is LNHDA and CDR2 is SQIVND (reference sequence). The CDR3 totals 16 residues. The CDR3 region has the DNA TGTGCCAGTGCTCAAGTGGGGGGGGCCGCTTTCAATGAGCAGTTCTTC. Translation: CASAQVGGAAFNEQFF.

CDR3 DNA: TGTGCCAGCACAACATATGGGGCCAACGTCCTGACTTTC. Translated: CASTTYGANVLTF. V is TRBV28 and J is TRBJ2-6; D call uncertain. The V and J ends lost 7 bases and 3 bases respectively, with 7 bases between them. Germline assignment: CDR1 MDHEN and CDR2 SYDVKM. The CDR3 spans 13 residues.

This clone was counted a few times. Here the CDR3 DNA reads TGTGCCAGCAGTTATACGGACAGGGGCGGTCAGCCCCAGCATTTT. Its protein product is CASSYTDRGGQPQHF. The chain uses TRBV28 and TRBJ1-5; TRBD1 matches at 9 bases. The CDR3 has 15 amino acids. Germline assignment: CDR1 MDHEN and CDR2 SYDVKM. Unmatched junction bases numbered 7, after V lost 4 bases and J lost 6 bases.

The chain joins TRBV2 to TRBJ2-3; D remains ambiguous. Germline V gene data show CDR1 as SNHLY and CDR2 as FYNNEI. This CDR3 comprises 13 residues. V dropped 1 base and J dropped 4 bases, with 6 bases sitting between them. DNA of the CDR3: TGTGCCAGCAGTGAAGATCTATCAGATACGCAGTATTTT. Translating it yields CASSEDLSDTQYF.

This chain links TRBV11-3 with TRBJ2-7; 9 nucleotides agree with TRBD2. The CDR3 has 16 amino acids. V lost 1 base, J lost 6 bases, and 10 bases stayed unmatched. Germline V gives CDR1 SGHNT, CDR2 YENEEA. CDR3 residues: CASSLGPSGNAREQYF. The CDR3 bases are TGTGCCAGCAGCTTAGGACCTAGCGGGAACGCGCGCGAGCAGTACTTC.

The V call is TRBV5-6, the J call TRBJ2-5; 10 bases are a match to TRBD1. V was clipped by 4 bases and J by 2 bases; unmatched bases: 8. Germline-derived CDR1 and CDR2 are SGHDT and YYEEEE. The CDR3 length is 16 residues. This CDR3 is CASSRKRTGGQETQYF. The DNA for the CDR3 is TGTGCCAGCAGCCGGAAAAGGACAGGGGGGCAAGAGACCCAGTACTTC.

The V and J genes are TRBV6-6 and TRBJ1-5; perhaps TRBD1 as D (6 bases). Germline-derived CDR1 and CDR2 are MNHNY and SVGAGI (reference sequence). With 5 bases removed from V and 4 bases from J, the gap between germline ends came to 12 bases. CDR3 length: 14 amino acids. The CDR3 DNA is TGTGCCAGCAGTGGTACAGGGCAGAATCAGCCCCAGCATTTT. The encoded protein is CASSGTGQNQPQHF.

The chain carries TRBV27 and TRBJ2-2; 11 bases are shared with TRBD2. The junction had 4 bases not matched to a gene; V was cut back by 5 bases and J by 2 bases. From germline, CDR1 is MNHEY and CDR2 SMNVEV (reference sequence). The CDR3 extends over 16 amino acids. The CDR3 sequence: CASSLSGRGNTGELFF. Here the CDR3 DNA reads TGTGCCAGCAGTCTTAGCGGGAGGGGAAACACCGGGGAGCTGTTTTTT.

The CDR3 DNA is TGTGCCTGGAGTGTATATCTGAATGAGCAGTTCTTC. Its translation: CAWSVYLNEQFF. The chain employs TRBV30 and TRBJ2-1; D gene ambiguous. Germline V gene lookup returns CDR1 GTSNPN and CDR2 SVGIG (reference sequence). CDR3 length: 12 amino acids. Trimming left V 0 bases short and J 7 bases short, with 7 bases between.